Listed here are 16 T cell receptor beta chains from one sample, sequenced in a study of graft-versus-host responses after intestinal transplantation. Generated by immunoSEQ multiplex PCR, the TCRdb table keeps only in-frame clones and is missing some. In the table there are 75,000 to 95,000 clones, about 91% of which are singletons. These TCRs' antigens remain unknown. The sequencing used unstimulated CD4+ T cells sorted from spleen or lymph node cells, collected before transplant. These receptors came from a human donor who was the organ donor for an intestinal transplant.

The gene calls are TRBV5-1 and TRBJ2-1; TRBD2 matches at 7 bases. The CDR3 is made up of 15 amino acids. J gave up 6 bases and V 4 bases, and 10 bases lay outside the gene matches. CDR1 and CDR2 (germline): SGHRS, YFSETQ. The CDR3 DNA sequence: TGCGCCAGCAGCAACGATTTAGCGGGTCTCAATGAGCAGTTCTTC. Protein: CASSNDLAGLNEQFF.

This clone showed up just once. The chain employs TRBV12-5 and TRBJ2-5; possibly TRBD2 for D (6 bases). The DNA end is more similar to TRBJ2-7, so the J call may be wrong. The V gene's germline CDR1 is LGHNT and CDR2 FRNRAP. The CDR3 runs to 13 residues. The DNA for the CDR3 is TGTGCTAGTGGCCTACGGGGGACCTACGAGCAGTACTTC. Protein: CASGLRGTYEQYF.

The gene calls are TRBV4-1 and TRBJ2-4; TRBD2 matches at 14 bases. Germline CDR1 reads MGHRA; CDR2 reads YSYEKL. Trimming removed 3 bases from V and 4 bases from J; junction bases left unmatched: 8. The CDR3 spans 18 residues. The CDR3 bases are TGCGCCAGCAGCCACACACCGGGACTAGCGGGGGAAAAAAACATTCAGTACTTC. Its translation: CASSHTPGLAGEKNIQYF.

V usage is TRBV19 and J usage is TRBJ1-5, with a possible D match to TRBD1 (5 bases). Germline CDR1 is LNHDA and CDR2 is SQIVND (reference sequence). Deletions cut 4 bases from V and 3 bases from J, with 16 bases between. The CDR3 length is 16 residues. The CDR3 DNA is TGTGCCAGTAGTACCGTCACAGGTCCCCACAATCAGCCCCAGCATTTT. Its protein is CASSTVTGPHNQPQHF.

The chain is built from TRBV29-1 and TRBJ2-7; D gene unclear. Trimming cost V 0 bases and J 2 bases, with 5 bases left between them. Germline values: CDR1 SQVTM, CDR2 ANQGSEA. The CDR3 has 12 residues. The CDR3 region is CSVEDSAYEQYF. DNA of the CDR3: TGCAGCGTTGAAGACTCCGCCTACGAGCAGTACTTC.

This chain links TRBV5-1 with TRBJ2-1, with D possibly being TRBD2 (6 bases). The V gene's germline CDR1 is SGHRS and CDR2 YFSETQ. The CDR3 totals 15 residues. V lost 4 bases and J lost 0, with 11 bases in between. In DNA, the CDR3 is TGCGCCAGCAGCGGAGGGACTGTCTCCTACAATGAGCAGTTCTTC. Protein product: CASSGGTVSYNEQFF.

The chain carries TRBV7-2 and TRBJ1-3, with D uncertain. CDR3 length: 15 amino acids. Trimming stripped 0 bases from V and 0 bases from J, with 6 bases between. Germline values: CDR1 SGHTA, CDR2 FQGNSA. The CDR3 protein is CASSLAQYSGNTIYF. The CDR3 DNA follows: TGTGCCAGCAGCTTAGCCCAGTACTCTGGAAACACCATATATTTT.

In its sample, this clone was seen once. The V gene is TRBV28, the J gene TRBJ1-5; 7 bases are shared with TRBD1. CDR3 size: 16 residues. The junction had 5 bases not matched to a gene; V was cut back by 3 bases and J by 0 bases. Germline lookup yields CDR1 MDHEN and CDR2 SYDVKM. The CDR3: CASSLAGGYSNQPQHF. The CDR3 nucleotides are TGTGCCAGCAGTTTGGCAGGGGGATATAGCAATCAGCCCCAGCATTTT.

The chain carries TRBV5-5 and TRBJ2-7, with 12 positions matching TRBD2. The CDR3 contains 18 residues. Germline assignment: CDR1 SGHKS and CDR2 YYEKEE (reference sequence). The V gene end was trimmed by 4 bases and the J gene end by 4 bases; junction bases not matched to a gene: 15. DNA of the CDR3: TGTGCCAGCAGCCCTTCACTAGCGGGAGGCTCTTTGGTGTACGAGCAGTACTTC. As protein: CASSPSLAGGSLVYEQYF.

The chain's CDR3 is CSALGLAGVWNEQFF. The DNA of the CDR3 is TGCAGCGCCCTCGGTCTAGCGGGAGTATGGAATGAGCAGTTCTTC. The V gene is TRBV29-1, the J gene TRBJ2-1, with 10 bases that match TRBD2. The CDR3 is made up of 15 amino acids. With 7 bases clipped from V and 7 bases from J, the junction kept 13 bases outside the gene matches. Germline V gene lookup returns CDR1 SQVTM and CDR2 ANQGSEA.

The rearrangement uses TRBV5-1 and TRBJ2-3; 9 nucleotides align to TRBD1. This CDR3 is built from 16 residues. V trimming: 7 bases; J trimming: 6 bases; junction bases outside the gene matches: 15. In germline, CDR1 is SGHRS, CDR2 YFSETQ. For the CDR3, the DNA is TGCGCCAGCGGAATGGGACAGGGAATCAAGTCGGATACGCAGTATTTT. As protein: CASGMGQGIKSDTQYF.

This clone appeared a single time. This chain joins TRBV28 and TRBJ1-1, with TRBD1 as a possible D gene (6 bases). V lost 6 bases, J lost 4 bases, and 15 bases lay in between. In germline, CDR1 is MDHEN, CDR2 SYDVKM. CDR3 length: 14 amino acids. The CDR3 loop is CASRSQGRITEAFF. The DNA of the CDR3 is TGTGCCAGCAGATCACAGGGTAGGATCACTGAAGCTTTCTTT.

The CDR3 spells CASSFGGGTEAFF. DNA of the CDR3: TGTGCCAGCAGTTTCGGGGGAGGGACTGAAGCTTTCTTT. The chain has TRBV27 and TRBJ1-1, with TRBD1 as a possible D gene (5 bases). The germline gives CDR1 MNHEY, CDR2 SMNVEV (reference sequence). V dropped 3 bases and J dropped 5 bases, with 10 bases sitting between them. This CDR3 has 13 amino acids.

The rearrangement joins TRBV6-5 to TRBJ2-7; TRBD2 agrees at 10 bases. CDR3 length: 16 amino acids. The germline CDR1 and CDR2 sequences are MNHEY and SVGAGI. Trimming at V came to 3 bases and at J to 1 base, leaving 6 bases not matched to a gene. The CDR3 is CASSYTGLAVSYEQYF. The CDR3 DNA reads as TGTGCCAGCAGTTATACAGGACTAGCGGTGTCCTACGAGCAGTACTTC.

CDR3 protein: CASSGTGPGETQYF. The CDR3, as DNA: TGTGCCAGCAGTGGGACTGGACCTGGGGAGACCCAGTACTTC. V is TRBV6-1 and J is TRBJ2-5; a weak D match, TRBD2 (5 bases). The germline V and J ends were trimmed by 4 bases and 5 bases, with 14 bases remaining between them. The CDR3 has 14 amino acids. Germline V gene sequence: CDR1 MNHNS, CDR2 SASEGT.

The chain joins TRBV11-3 to TRBJ2-1; D might be TRBD2 (7 bases). Germline V gene sequence: CDR1 SGHNT, CDR2 YENEEA. V was trimmed by 7 bases and J by 4 bases, leaving 20 bases between them. The CDR3 is made up of 16 amino acids. The CDR3 is CASNGPGGGPYNEQFF. The CDR3 region has the DNA TGTGCCAGCAATGGACCTGGGGGGGGGCCATACAATGAGCAGTTCTTC. The full variable domain, rest sourced from reference TRBV11-3 and TRBJ2-1, is EAGVVQSPRYKIIEKKQPVAFWCNPISGHNTLYWYLQNLGQGPELLIRYENEEAVDDSQLPKDRFSAERLKGVDSTLKIQPAELGDSAVYLCASNGPGGGPYNEQFFGPGTRLTVL.